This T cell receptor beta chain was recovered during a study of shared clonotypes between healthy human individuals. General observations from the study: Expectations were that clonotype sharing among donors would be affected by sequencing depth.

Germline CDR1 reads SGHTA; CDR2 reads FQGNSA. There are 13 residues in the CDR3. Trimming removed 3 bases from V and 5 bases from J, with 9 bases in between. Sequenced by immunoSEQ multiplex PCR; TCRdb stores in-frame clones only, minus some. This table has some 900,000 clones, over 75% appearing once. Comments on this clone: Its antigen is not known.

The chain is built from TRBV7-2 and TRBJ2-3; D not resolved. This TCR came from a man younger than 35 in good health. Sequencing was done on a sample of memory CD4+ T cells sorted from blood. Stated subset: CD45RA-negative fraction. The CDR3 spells CASSFQLGDTQYF. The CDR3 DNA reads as TGTGCCAGCAGCTTTCAGCTCGGAGATACGCAGTATTTT.